The text below deals with one T cell receptor beta chain. The antigen is unknown. Division of CD4+ cells produced a CD45RA+ naive subset and a CD45RA-negative memory subset. This sample stems from a study of shared clonotypes between healthy human individuals. Overall study: Plates per donor: three CD4 naive, three CD4 memory, two CD8 naive, one CD8 memory.

General observations from the study: Researchers sampled blood only, noting tissue repertoires likely differ.

The method was immunoSEQ multiplex PCR; TCRdb's version includes in-frame clones alone and lacks a portion of them. The sample holds about 770,000 clones, roughly 72% seen once. What was sequenced was memory CD4+ T cells sorted from blood. The subset here: CD45RA-negative fraction. The sequence derives from a woman in her twenties or thirties in good health.

The CDR3 nucleotides read TGTGCCAGTAGTCCCGGAGGAGGCGGGGATCAGCCCCAGCATTTT. Translation: CASSPGGGGDQPQHF. The chain links TRBV19 to TRBJ1-5; D gene ambiguous. The ends were cut back, 5 bases at V and 5 bases at J, with 16 bases in the middle. The CDR3 contains 15 residues. The germline V gene has CDR1 LNHDA and CDR2 SQIVND (reference sequence).